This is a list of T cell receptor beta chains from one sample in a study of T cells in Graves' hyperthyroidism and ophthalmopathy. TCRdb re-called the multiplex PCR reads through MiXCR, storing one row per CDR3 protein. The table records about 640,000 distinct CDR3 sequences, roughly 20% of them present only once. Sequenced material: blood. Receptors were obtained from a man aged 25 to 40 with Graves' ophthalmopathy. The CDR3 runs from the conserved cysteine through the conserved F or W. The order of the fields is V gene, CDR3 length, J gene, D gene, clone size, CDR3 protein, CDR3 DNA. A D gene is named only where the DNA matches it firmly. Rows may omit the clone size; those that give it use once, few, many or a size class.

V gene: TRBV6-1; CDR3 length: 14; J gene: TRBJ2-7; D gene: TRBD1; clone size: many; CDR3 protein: CASSEGDRTYEQYF; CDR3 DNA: TGTGCCAGCAGTGAAGGGGACAGAACATACGAGCAGTACTTC
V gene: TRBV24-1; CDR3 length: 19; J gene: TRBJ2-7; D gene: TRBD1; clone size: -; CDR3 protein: CAITKNPGQGTLVSCEQYF; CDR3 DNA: TGTGCCATTACGAAGAATCCGGGACAGGGCACCCTGGTGTCCTGCGAGCAGTACTTC
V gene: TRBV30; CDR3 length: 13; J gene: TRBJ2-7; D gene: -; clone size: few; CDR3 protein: CALQGGGSYEQYF; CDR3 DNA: TGTGCCTTGCAGGGCGGCGGCTCCTACGAGCAGTACTTC
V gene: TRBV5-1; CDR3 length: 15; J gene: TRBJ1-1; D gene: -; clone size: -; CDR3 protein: CASSLESAIRTEAFF; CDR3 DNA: TGCGCCAGCAGCTTGGAGTCAGCTATTCGAACTGAAGCTTTCTTT
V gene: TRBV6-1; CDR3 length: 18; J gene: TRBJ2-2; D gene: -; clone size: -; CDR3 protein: CASSPDGRGIKLTGELFF; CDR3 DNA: TGTGCCAGCAGCCCTGACGGCAGGGGAATCAAGTTAACCGGGGAGCTGTTTTTT
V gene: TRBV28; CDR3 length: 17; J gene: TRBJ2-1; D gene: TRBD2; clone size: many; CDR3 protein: CASSLPSGLAGKNEQFF; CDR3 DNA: TGTGCCAGCAGTCTACCCTCCGGACTAGCGGGCAAAAATGAGCAGTTCTTC
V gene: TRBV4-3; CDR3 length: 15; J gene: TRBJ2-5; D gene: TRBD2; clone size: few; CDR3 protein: CASSPSGTSEETQYF; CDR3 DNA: TGCGCCAGCAGCCCCTCGGGGACTAGCGAAGAGACCCAGTACTTC
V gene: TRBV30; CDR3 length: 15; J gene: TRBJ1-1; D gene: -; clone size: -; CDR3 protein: CAWSGTDLMNTEAFF; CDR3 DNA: TGTGCCTGGAGTGGGACAGACCTTATGAACACTGAAGCTTTCTTT
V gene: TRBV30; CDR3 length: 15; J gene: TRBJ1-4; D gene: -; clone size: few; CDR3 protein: CAWRRQPATNEKLFF; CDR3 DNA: TGTGCCTGGAGGCGACAGCCGGCAACTAATGAAAAACTGTTTTTT
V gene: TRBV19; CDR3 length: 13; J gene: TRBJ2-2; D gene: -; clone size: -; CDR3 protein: CASSIGTNGELFF; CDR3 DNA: TGTGCCAGTAGTATCGGGACCAACGGGGAGCTGTTTTTT
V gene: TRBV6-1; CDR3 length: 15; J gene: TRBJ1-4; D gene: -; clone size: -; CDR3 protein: CASSPGLEVPEKLFF; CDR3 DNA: TGTGCCAGCAGTCCAGGGTTAGAGGTACCTGAAAAACTGTTTTTT
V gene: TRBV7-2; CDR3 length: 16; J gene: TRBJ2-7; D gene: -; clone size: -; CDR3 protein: CASSSAAEHISYEQYF; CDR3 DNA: TGTGCCAGCAGCTCAGCAGCCGAACACATATCCTACGAGCAGTACTTC
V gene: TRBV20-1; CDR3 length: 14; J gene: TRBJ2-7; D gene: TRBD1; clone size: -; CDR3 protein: CSAREGGRYYEQYF; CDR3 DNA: TGCAGTGCTAGAGAAGGGGGCAGATACTACGAGCAGTACTTC
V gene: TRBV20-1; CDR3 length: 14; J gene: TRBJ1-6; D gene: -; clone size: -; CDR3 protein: CSAGKTDYNSPLHF; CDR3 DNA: TGCAGTGCTGGAAAGACAGATTATAATTCACCCCTCCACTTT
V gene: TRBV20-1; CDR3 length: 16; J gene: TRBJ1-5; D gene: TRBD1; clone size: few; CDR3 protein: CSARDYRDREGQPQHF; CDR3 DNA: TGCAGTGCTAGAGATTATCGGGACAGGGAGGGACAGCCCCAGCATTTT
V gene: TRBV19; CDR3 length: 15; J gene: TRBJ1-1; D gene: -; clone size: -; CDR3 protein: CASSIGPLGGTEAFF; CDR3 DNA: TGTGCCAGTAGTATAGGTCCCCTAGGAGGAACTGAAGCTTTCTTT
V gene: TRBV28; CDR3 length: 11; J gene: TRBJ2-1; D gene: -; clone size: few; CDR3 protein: CASSLGLWQFF; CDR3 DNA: TGTGCCAGCAGTCTCGGATTGTGGCAGTTCTTC
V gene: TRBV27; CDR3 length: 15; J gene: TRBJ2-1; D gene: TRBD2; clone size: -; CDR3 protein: CASSLKIAGVYEQFF; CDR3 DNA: TGTGCCAGCAGTTTGAAGATAGCGGGAGTATATGAGCAGTTCTTC